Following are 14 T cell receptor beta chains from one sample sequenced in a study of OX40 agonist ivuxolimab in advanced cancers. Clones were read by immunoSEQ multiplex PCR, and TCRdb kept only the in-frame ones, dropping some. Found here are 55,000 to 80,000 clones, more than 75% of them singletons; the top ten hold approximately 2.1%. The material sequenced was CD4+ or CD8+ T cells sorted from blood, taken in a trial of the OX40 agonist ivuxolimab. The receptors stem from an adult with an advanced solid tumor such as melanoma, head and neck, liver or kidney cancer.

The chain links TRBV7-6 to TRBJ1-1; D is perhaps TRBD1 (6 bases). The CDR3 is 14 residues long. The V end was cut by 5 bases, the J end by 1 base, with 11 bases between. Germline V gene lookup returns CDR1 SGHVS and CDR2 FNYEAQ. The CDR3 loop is CASSPLQGNTEAFF. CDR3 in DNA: TGTGCCAGCAGCCCTCTACAGGGGAACACTGAAGCTTTCTTT.

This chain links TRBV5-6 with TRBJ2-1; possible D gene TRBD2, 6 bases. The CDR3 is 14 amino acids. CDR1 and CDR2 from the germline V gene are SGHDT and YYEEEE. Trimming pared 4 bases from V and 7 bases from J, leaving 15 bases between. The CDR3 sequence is CASSLRRGTNEQFF. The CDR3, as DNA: TGTGCCAGCAGCCTGCGGCGGGGTACTAATGAGCAGTTCTTC.

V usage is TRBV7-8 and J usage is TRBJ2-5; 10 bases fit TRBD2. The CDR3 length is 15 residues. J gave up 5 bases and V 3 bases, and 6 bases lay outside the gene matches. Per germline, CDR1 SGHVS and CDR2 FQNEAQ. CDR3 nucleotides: TGTGCCAGCAGCTTGCCAGCGGGAGGGTTTGAGACCCAGTACTTC. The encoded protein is CASSLPAGGFETQYF.

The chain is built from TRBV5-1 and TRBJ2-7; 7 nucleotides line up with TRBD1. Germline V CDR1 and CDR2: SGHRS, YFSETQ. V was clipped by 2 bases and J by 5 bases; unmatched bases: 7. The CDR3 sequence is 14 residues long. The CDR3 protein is CASSLRQGTNEQYF. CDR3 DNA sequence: TGCGCCAGCAGCTTACGACAGGGAACTAACGAGCAGTACTTC.

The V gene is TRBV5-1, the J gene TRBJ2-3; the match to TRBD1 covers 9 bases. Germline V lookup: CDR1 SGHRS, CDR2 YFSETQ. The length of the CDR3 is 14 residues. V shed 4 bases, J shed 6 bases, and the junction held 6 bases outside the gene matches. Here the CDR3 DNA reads TGCGCCAGCAGCGTAACAGGGGGCGGCGATACGCAGTATTTT. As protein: CASSVTGGGDTQYF.

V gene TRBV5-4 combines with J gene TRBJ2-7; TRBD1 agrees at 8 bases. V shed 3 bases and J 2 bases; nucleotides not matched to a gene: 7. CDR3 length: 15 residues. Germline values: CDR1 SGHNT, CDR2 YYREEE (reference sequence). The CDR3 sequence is CASSSPGQVPYEQYF. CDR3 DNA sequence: TGTGCCAGCAGCTCCCCGGGACAGGTACCCTACGAGCAGTACTTC.

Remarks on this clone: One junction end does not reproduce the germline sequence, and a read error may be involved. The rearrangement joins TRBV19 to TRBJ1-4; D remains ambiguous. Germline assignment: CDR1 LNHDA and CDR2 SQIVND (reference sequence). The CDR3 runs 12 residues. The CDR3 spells CAISGLDEKLFF. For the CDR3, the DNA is TGTGCCATTAGTGGATTGGATGAAAAACTGTTTTTT. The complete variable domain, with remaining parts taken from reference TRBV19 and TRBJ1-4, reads DGGITQSPKYLFRKEGQNVTLSCEQNLNHDAMYWYRQDPGQGLRLIYYSQIVNDFQKGDIAEGYSVSREKKESFPLTVTSAQKNPTAFYLCAISGLDEKLFFGSGTQLSVL.

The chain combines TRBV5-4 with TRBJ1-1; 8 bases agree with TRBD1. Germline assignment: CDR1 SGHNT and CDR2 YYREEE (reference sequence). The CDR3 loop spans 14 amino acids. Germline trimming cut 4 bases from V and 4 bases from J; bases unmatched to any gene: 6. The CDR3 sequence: CASSQGQGSTEAFF. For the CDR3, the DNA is TGTGCCAGCAGCCAAGGACAGGGTTCCACTGAAGCTTTCTTT.

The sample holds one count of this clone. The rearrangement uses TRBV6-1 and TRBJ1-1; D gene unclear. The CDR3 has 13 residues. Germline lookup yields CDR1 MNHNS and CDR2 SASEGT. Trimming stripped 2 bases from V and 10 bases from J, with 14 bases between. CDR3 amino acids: CASSERAEVGAFF. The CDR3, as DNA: TGTGCCAGCAGTGAAAGGGCGGAAGTTGGAGCTTTCTTT.

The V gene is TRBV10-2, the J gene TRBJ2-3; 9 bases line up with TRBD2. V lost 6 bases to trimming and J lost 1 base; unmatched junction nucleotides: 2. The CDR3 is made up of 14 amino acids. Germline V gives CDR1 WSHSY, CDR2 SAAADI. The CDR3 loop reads CASSTSGRTDTQYF. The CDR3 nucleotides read TGCGCCAGCAGCACTAGCGGGCGCACAGATACGCAGTATTTT.

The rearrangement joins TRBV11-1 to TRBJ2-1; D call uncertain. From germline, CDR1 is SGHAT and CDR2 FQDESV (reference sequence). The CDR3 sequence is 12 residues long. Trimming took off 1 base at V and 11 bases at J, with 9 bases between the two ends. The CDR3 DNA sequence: TGTGCCAGCAGCTTAGGAGTCCCCCAGCAGTTCTTC. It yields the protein CASSLGVPQQFF.

The DNA of the CDR3 is TGTGCCAGCAAGCTTACCTCGACAGGGACTGGCTACACCTTC. Its translation is CASKLTSTGTGYTF. V usage is TRBV6-5 and J usage is TRBJ1-2, with 7 nucleotides matching TRBD1. Germline V gene lookup returns CDR1 MNHEY and CDR2 SVGAGI. After removal of 7 bases from V and 7 bases from J, the junction contained 12 bases not matched to a gene. The CDR3 is 14 amino acids.

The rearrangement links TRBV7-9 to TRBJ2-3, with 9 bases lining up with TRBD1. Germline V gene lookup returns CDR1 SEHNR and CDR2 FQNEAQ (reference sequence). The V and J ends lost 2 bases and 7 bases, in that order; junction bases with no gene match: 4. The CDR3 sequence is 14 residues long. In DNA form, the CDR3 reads TGTGCCAGCAGCTTACGGGACAGGGACTATACGCAGTATTTT. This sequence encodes CASSLRDRDYTQYF.

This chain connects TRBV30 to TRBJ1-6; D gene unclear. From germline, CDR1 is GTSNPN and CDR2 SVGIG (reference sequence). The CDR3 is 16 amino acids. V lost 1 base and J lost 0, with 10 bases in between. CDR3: CAWSGSFGSYNSPLHF. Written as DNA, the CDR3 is TGTGCCTGGAGTGGGAGTTTCGGCTCCTATAATTCACCCCTCCACTTT. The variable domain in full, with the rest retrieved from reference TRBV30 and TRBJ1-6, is SQTIHQWPATLVQPVGSPLSLECTVEGTSNPNLYWYRQAAGRGLQLLFYSVGIGQISSEVPQNLSASRPQDRQFILSSKKLLLSDSGFYLCAWSGSFGSYNSPLHFGNGTRLTVT.